The 14 T cell receptor beta chains given below trace back to one sample, sequenced in a study of cytomegalovirus exposure and HLA in healthy donors. The protocol was immunoSEQ multiplex PCR, while the TCRdb copy is restricted to in-frame clones and leaves out a portion. The sample contains about 160,000 clones, roughly 80% of which appear only once. Sequenced input: PBMCs. The source of these receptors is a man between 25 and 39 years old in good health and CMV-seropositive.

V gene TRBV6-5 combines with J gene TRBJ1-5, with TRBD1 matching 7 bases. The CDR3 totals 13 residues. Per the germline V gene, CDR1 is MNHEY and CDR2 is SVGAGI. V shed 2 bases and J 6 bases; nucleotides not matched to a gene: 1. CDR3 coding DNA: TGTGCCAGCAGTTACACAGGGGCTCAGCCCCAGCATTTT. The encoded protein is CASSYTGAQPQHF.

V is TRBV9 and J is TRBJ1-2; possible D gene TRBD1, 6 bases. Germline values: CDR1 SGDLS, CDR2 YYNGEE. V was trimmed by 3 bases and J by 8 bases, leaving 17 bases between them. The CDR3 consists of 14 residues. The CDR3 sequence is CASSATLGGAGYTF. DNA for the CDR3: TGTGCCAGCAGCGCGACCTTAGGGGGGGCCGGCTACACCTTC.

The rearrangement uses TRBV2 and TRBJ2-1; no clear D. CDR3 length equals 14 residues. The ends were cut back, 7 bases at V and 0 bases at J, with 10 bases in the middle. The germline V gene encodes CDR1 SNHLY and CDR2 FYNNEI. The CDR3: CASTPLSSYNEQFF. The CDR3 DNA is TGTGCCAGCACGCCACTAAGCTCCTACAATGAGCAGTTCTTC. Filled out from reference TRBV2 and TRBJ2-1, the complete variable domain reads EPEVTQTPSHQVTQMGQEVILRCVPISNHLYFYWYRQILGQKVEFLVSFYNNEISEKSEIFDDQFSVERPDGSNFTLKIRSTKLEDSAMYFCASTPLSSYNEQFFGPGTRLTVL.

This chain joins TRBV11-3 and TRBJ2-7; D perhaps matches TRBD2 (5 bases). Germline lookup yields CDR1 SGHNT and CDR2 YENEEA. The CDR3 totals 14 residues. The V end lost 4 bases, the J end lost 6 bases, and 16 bases lay between the germline ends. CDR3 residues: CASSSTSRESEQYF. CDR3 DNA sequence: TGTGCCAGCAGCTCGACATCCCGGGAAAGCGAGCAGTACTTC.

The chain couples TRBV7-2 to TRBJ2-4, with D possibly being TRBD1 (6 bases). The V and J ends lost 5 bases and 4 bases respectively, with 18 bases between them. CDR3 length: 16 amino acids. Per germline, CDR1 SGHTA and CDR2 FQGNSA. The CDR3 DNA sequence: TGTGCCAGCAGCCTGGGGGCAGGGGCCCCAAAAAACATTCAGTACTTC. Amino acid sequence: CASSLGAGAPKNIQYF.

DNA of the CDR3: TGTGCCAGCAGTCCCCCAGAGGGACTAGCGGGCCAAGAGACCCAGTACTTC. This sequence encodes CASSPPEGLAGQETQYF. The chain is built from TRBV27 and TRBJ2-5, with 12 bases that match TRBD2. Germline CDR1 reads MNHEY; CDR2 reads SMNVEV (reference sequence). This CDR3 comprises 17 residues. The V segment lost 5 bases and the J segment 1 base; nucleotides outside the gene matches: 8.

The chain links TRBV5-5 to TRBJ1-5, with D possibly being TRBD1 (6 bases). With 2 bases removed from V and 6 bases from J, the gap between germline ends came to 15 bases. The CDR3 length is 15 residues. Germline V gene lookup returns CDR1 SGHKS and CDR2 YYEKEE (reference sequence). The CDR3 spells CASSFTQGPGQPQHF. For the CDR3, the DNA is TGTGCCAGCAGCTTCACTCAGGGGCCTGGTCAGCCCCAGCATTTT.

V is TRBV4-2 and J is TRBJ2-3; 8 bases agree with TRBD2. The V gene's germline CDR1 is LGHNA and CDR2 YNFKEQ. The CDR3 has 14 residues. The J segment lost 5 bases and the V segment lost 4 bases, leaving 5 bases of the junction unmatched. The CDR3 region has the DNA TGTGCCAGCAGCCTGGGACTAGAGTTAGATACGCAGTATTTT. Translating gives CASSLGLELDTQYF.

The chain couples TRBV4-2 to TRBJ1-2; D is uncertain. Germline CDR1 reads LGHNA; CDR2 reads YNFKEQ. The length of the CDR3 is 15 residues. Trimming pared 0 bases from V and 3 bases from J, leaving 11 bases between. CDR3 sequence reads: CASSQEWGGYYGYTF. CDR3 nucleotide sequence: TGTGCCAGCAGCCAAGAGTGGGGAGGGTACTATGGCTACACCTTC.

A few counts support this clone. The chain is built from TRBV6-1 and TRBJ1-1; 9 bases line up with TRBD1. Germline CDR1 and CDR2: MNHNS and SASEGT. V dropped 3 bases and J dropped 10; count of bases not matched to a gene: 6. This CDR3 is 13 amino acids long. Written as DNA, the CDR3 is TGTGCCAGCAGTGAGGGGGACAGGGTGGTAGCTTTCTTT. It encodes CASSEGDRVVAFF.

This clone appeared a single time. This chain uses TRBV7-2 with TRBJ2-7; 9 nucleotides align to TRBD2. Trimming cost V 3 bases and J 0 bases; bases outside gene matches: 9. Germline loops: CDR1 SGHTA, CDR2 FQGNSA. This CDR3 contains 17 residues. The CDR3 loop is CASSLWAGGDLSYEQYF. CDR3 DNA sequence: TGTGCCAGCAGCTTGTGGGCGGGGGGGGACCTCTCCTACGAGCAGTACTTC.

In its sample, this clone was seen once. The rearrangement joins TRBV14 to TRBJ2-3; D call uncertain. Germline loops: CDR1 SGHDN, CDR2 FVKESK. Trimming shortened V by 4 bases and J by 0 bases, and 2 bases separated the two germline ends. The CDR3 is made up of 12 amino acids. The CDR3 DNA sequence: TGTGCCAGCAGCCCGAGCACAGATACGCAGTATTTT. This gives the protein CASSPSTDTQYF.

This clone was counted a single time. The chain carries TRBV7-6 and TRBJ2-1; 11 bases are shared with TRBD1. CDR1 SGHVS and CDR2 FNYEAQ come from the germline V gene. This CDR3 is 22 amino acids long. After removal of 3 bases from V and 1 base from J, the junction contained 20 bases not matched to a gene. This CDR3 reads CASSFFSFTGTGGPGSYNEQFF. The DNA of the CDR3 is TGTGCCAGCAGCTTTTTCTCCTTTACCGGGACAGGGGGTCCCGGGTCCTACAATGAGCAGTTCTTC.

V gene TRBV25-1 combines with J gene TRBJ1-2; 8 nucleotides match TRBD1. This CDR3 is built from 13 residues. The V gene's germline CDR1 is MGHDK and CDR2 SYGVNS. V shed 7 bases, J shed 6 bases, and the junction held 7 bases outside the gene matches. In DNA, the CDR3 is TGTGCCAGCACGTTGGCAGGGGGCCATGGCTACACCTTC. Protein product: CASTLAGGHGYTF.